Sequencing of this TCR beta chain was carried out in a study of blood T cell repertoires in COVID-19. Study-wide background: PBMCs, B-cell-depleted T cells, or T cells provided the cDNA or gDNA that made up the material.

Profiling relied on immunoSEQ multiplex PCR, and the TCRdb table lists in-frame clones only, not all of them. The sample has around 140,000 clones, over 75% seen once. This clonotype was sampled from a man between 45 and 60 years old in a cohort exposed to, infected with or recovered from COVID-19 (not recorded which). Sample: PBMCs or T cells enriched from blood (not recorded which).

This CDR3 reads CASTPGFADTQYF. CDR3 nucleotides: TGTGCCAGCACCCCGGGATTTGCAGATACGCAGTATTTT. The rearrangement uses TRBV7-2 and TRBJ2-3; a possible D gene is TRBD2 (5 bases). Germline values: CDR1 SGHTA, CDR2 FQGNSA. The CDR3 runs to 13 residues. V was shortened by 7 bases and J by 4 bases, with 12 bases between the two germline ends.